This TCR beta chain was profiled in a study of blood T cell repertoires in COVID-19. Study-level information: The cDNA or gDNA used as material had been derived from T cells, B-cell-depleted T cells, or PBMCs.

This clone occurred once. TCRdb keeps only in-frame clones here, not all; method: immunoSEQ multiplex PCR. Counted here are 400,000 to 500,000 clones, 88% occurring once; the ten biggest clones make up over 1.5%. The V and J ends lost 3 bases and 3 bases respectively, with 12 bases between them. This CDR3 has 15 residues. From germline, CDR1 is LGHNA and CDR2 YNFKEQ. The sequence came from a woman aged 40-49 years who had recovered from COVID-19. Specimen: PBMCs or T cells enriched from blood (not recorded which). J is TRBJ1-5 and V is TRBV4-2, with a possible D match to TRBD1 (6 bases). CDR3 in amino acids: CASSQVGDNNQPQHF. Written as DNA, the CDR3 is TGTGCCAGCAGCCAGGTAGGGGACAACAATCAGCCCCAGCATTTT.